The source of this TCR beta chain is a study of metastatic and nonmetastatic thyroid tumors. On the study more broadly: Comparison of repertoires was carried out across blood and tumor or nodule tissue from malignant and benign thyroid patients. Study-level points and caveats: In blood and tumor, TCR beta diversity was reportedly significantly higher in malignant thyroid tumors than in benign nodules.

All patients reached thyroid surgery having received no treatment beforehand. TCRdb re-called the PCR reads through MiXCR. In the table there are 45,000 or so clones, less than 5% of which are singletons. As regards this clone: What it recognizes is unknown.

The germline V gene has CDR1 SGHAT and CDR2 FQNNGV. Trimming took off 1 base at V and 1 base at J, with 4 bases between the two ends. CDR3 size: 13 residues. The source of this sequence is a female donor with papillary thyroid cancer or a benign thyroid nodule (not recorded which). Some clones in this sample may be carry-over from other donors' samples. Material for sequencing was blood. V is TRBV11-2 and J is TRBJ1-1; D is uncertain. The CDR3 bases are TGTGCCAGCAGCTTAGGCAGGAACACTGAAGCTTTCTTT. Its protein product is CASSLGRNTEAFF.